This TCR beta chain was observed in a study of cytomegalovirus exposure and HLA in healthy donors. Whole-study results and caveats: Several V segments, TRBV6-2 and TRBV6-3 among them, could not be told apart and were dropped.

PCR employed 60 Vbeta and 13 Jbeta primers. Sequencing was performed with immunoSEQ multiplex PCR; in TCRdb, only in-frame clones are kept and a portion is missing. The sample yields approximately 110,000 clones, about 76% seen once. This clone has only a few counts. Its antigen is undetermined. The CDR3 runs 16 residues. Trimming took 6 bases from V and 0 from J, leaving 16 bases between them. Germline V gene sequence: CDR1 MNHNY, CDR2 SVGAGI (reference sequence). This sequence joins TRBV6-6 and TRBJ2-3; tentatively, D is TRBD2 (6 bases). The receptor comes from a woman in her fifties or sixties in good health and CMV-seropositive. Sequenced input: PBMCs. The CDR3: CASRGTGPYSTDTQYF. In DNA form, the CDR3 reads TGTGCCAGCAGAGGGACTGGGCCATATAGCACAGATACGCAGTATTTT.